This T cell receptor (beta chain) derives from a study of T-cell reconstitution after alpha-beta-depleted transplantation in children. General study findings and limits: Most T-cell counts and diversity one year after the transplant came from T cells that were newly produced. Several patients had high TCRbeta diversity at day 60; it came from surviving recipient T cells and thymic progenitors. Roughly two months post-transplant, alpha-beta T cells reportedly originated from several hundred graft clones that had expanded.

This clonotype was counted at least ten times. What it binds is not known. As it was prepared, the TCRbeta library received unique molecular identifiers. TCRdb re-derived calls from the PCR reads in MiXCR, one entry per CDR3 protein. The sample yields approximately 630,000 distinct CDR3 sequences, less than 15% seen once. The V end was cut by 1 base, the J end by 0 bases, with 9 bases between. CDR3 size: 16 residues. Germline CDR1 reads SGHTA; CDR2 reads FQGNSA. The receptor comes from a girl aged 2-10 years with congenital amegakaryocytic thrombocytopenia, due to receive a stem cell transplant. The sample was PBMCs, taken before TCRalphabeta/CD19-depleted stem cell transplant. V gene TRBV7-2 combines with J gene TRBJ1-4; weak D call: TRBD1 (5 bases). CDR3 region: CASSLVRGATNEKLFF. CDR3 nucleotides: TGTGCCAGCAGCTTAGTGAGGGGAGCAACTAATGAAAAACTGTTTTTT.